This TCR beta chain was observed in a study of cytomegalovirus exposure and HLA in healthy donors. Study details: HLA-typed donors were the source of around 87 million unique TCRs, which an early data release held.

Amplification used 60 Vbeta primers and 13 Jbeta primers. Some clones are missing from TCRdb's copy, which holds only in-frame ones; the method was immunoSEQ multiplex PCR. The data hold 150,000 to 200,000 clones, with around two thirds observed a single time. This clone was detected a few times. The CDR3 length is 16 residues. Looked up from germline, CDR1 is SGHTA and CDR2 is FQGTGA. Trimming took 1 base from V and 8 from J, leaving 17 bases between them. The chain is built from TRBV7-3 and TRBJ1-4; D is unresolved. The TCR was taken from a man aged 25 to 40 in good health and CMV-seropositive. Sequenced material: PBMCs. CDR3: CASSLNPPGSGEKLFF. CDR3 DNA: TGTGCCAGCAGCTTAAACCCCCCAGGTAGCGGCGAAAAACTGTTTTTT.